A single sample gave rise to the 10 T cell receptor beta chains below, sequenced in a study of T cells expressing NK-cell markers. TCRdb derives one entry per CDR3 protein from the 5' RACE reads, leaving out DNA. The sample table includes about 110,000 distinct CDR3 sequences. Material for sequencing was blood T cells: a sorted CD56 or NKG2C T cell subset, CD4+ or CD8+ T cells, or bulk PBMC T cells (not recorded which). These receptors all come from a woman between 18 and 69 years old in good health.

The rearrangement uses TRBV7-2 and TRBJ1-1; TCRdb outputs TRBD1, but without DNA this stays unchecked. Per the germline V gene, CDR1 is SGHTA and CDR2 is FQGNSA. The CDR3 contains 15 residues. The CDR3 sequence: CASSPAGGVGTEAFF.

The V call is TRBV5-1, the J call TRBJ1-1; TCRdb indicates TRBD1, and absent DNA this call remains unverified. The V gene's germline CDR1 is SGHRS and CDR2 YFSETQ. This CDR3 is built from 14 residues. The CDR3 loop reads CASSLGQGSAEAFF.

This CDR3 reads CASSLAGDEQFF. The chain carries TRBV12-3 or TRBV12-4 and TRBJ2-1. The CDR3 has 12 residues.

The gene calls are TRBV5-5 and TRBJ2-5. The CDR3 runs to 15 residues. The V gene's germline CDR1 is SGHKS and CDR2 YYEKEE (reference sequence). This CDR3 reads CASSLVRNYQETQYF.

The J gene is TRBJ1-2, the V gene TRBV12-3 or TRBV12-4; absent DNA, TCRdb's TRBD1 call cannot be checked. This CDR3 region has 16 residues. The CDR3 protein is CASSLAPETGENGYTF.

The V call is TRBV7-6, the J call TRBJ2-1; TCRdb's D gene call, TRBD1, goes unchecked for lack of DNA. Germline CDR1 SGHVS, CDR2 FNYEAQ. The CDR3 spans 13 residues. The CDR3 is CASSLGERNEQFF.

The chain couples TRBV29-1 to TRBJ1-1; the D call from TCRdb, TRBD1, cannot be confirmed without DNA. The CDR3 extends over 13 amino acids. Germline loops: CDR1 SQVTM, CDR2 ANQGSEA. The CDR3 sequence: CSVPLGGLGEAFF.

This chain connects TRBV9 to TRBJ2-3; TCRdb's assignment of TRBD2 cannot be checked, as there is no DNA. Germline CDR1 reads SGDLS; CDR2 reads YYNGEE. This CDR3 has 15 amino acids. CDR3 region: CASTPSSGRADTQYF.

The CDR3 region is CASSLTWASGPYNEQFF. V and J are TRBV7-3 and TRBJ2-1; TCRdb outputs TRBD2, but without DNA this stays unchecked. The germline gives CDR1 SGHTA, CDR2 FQGTGA. This CDR3 comprises 17 residues.

The rearrangement joins TRBV24-1 to TRBJ1-2; TCRdb picks TRBD1, but there is no DNA to check that call. Germline lookup yields CDR1 KGHDR and CDR2 SFDVKD. This CDR3 has 18 residues. The CDR3 reads CATSDLHRGLRMNYGYTF.